A single sample gave rise to the 4 T cell receptor beta chains below, sequenced in a study of blood T cell repertoires in COVID-19. Repertoires were generated with immunoSEQ multiplex PCR, while TCRdb's copy carries only in-frame clones and drops some. The sample records 370,000 or so clones, about four fifths being singletons. Sequencing input: peripheral blood. The receptors stem from a human donor with acute or convalescent COVID-19. The donor label of this sample is uncertain.

This chain connects TRBV15 to TRBJ1-1; 9 bases map to TRBD1. From germline, CDR1 is LNHNV and CDR2 YYDKDF (reference sequence). The CDR3 is made up of 13 amino acids. Trimming cost V 9 bases and J 1 base; bases outside gene matches: 3. The CDR3 protein is CATEGQGNTEAFF. CDR3 DNA sequence: TGTGCCACTGAGGGACAGGGGAACACTGAAGCTTTCTTT.

This clone was recorded once. The rearrangement links TRBV10-3 to TRBJ1-1; D is unclear. V was shortened by 0 bases and J by 1 base, with 12 bases between the two germline ends. Germline values: CDR1 ENHRY, CDR2 SYGVKD. The CDR3 consists of 16 residues. The CDR3 protein is CAISESGGRRNTEAFF. The CDR3 DNA sequence: TGTGCCATCAGTGAGTCGGGAGGGCGGCGGAACACTGAAGCTTTCTTT.

The chain uses TRBV28 and TRBJ1-6; unclear D gene. V dropped 3 bases and J dropped 7 bases, with 10 bases sitting between them. This CDR3 region has 14 residues. CDR1 is MDHEN and CDR2 is SYDVKM in the germline V gene. The CDR3 sequence is CASSLRQGNSPLHF. The CDR3 bases are TGTGCCAGCAGTTTGCGGCAAGGCAATTCACCCCTCCACTTT.

The V and J genes are TRBV6-5 and TRBJ1-4; D is unclear. From germline, CDR1 is MNHEY and CDR2 SVGAGI. The CDR3 contains 14 residues. The V end was cut by 10 bases, the J end by 0 bases, with 12 bases between. The CDR3 nucleotides read TGTGCCATCAAAAGGAGGGCAACTAATGAAAAACTGTTTTTT. As protein: CAIKRRATNEKLFF.